The 8 T cell receptor beta chains presented below share a single source sample, sequenced in a study of a mutant IDH1 vaccine in newly diagnosed glioma. Indicated time point: week 35, safety follow-up. One vaccine dose held 300 ug of mutant IDH1 20-mer peptide and came with topical imiquimod. No antigen has been assigned to these receptors. Measured with immunoSEQ multiplex PCR; TCRdb has only the in-frame clones, and not every one. The sample shows about 48,000 clones, more than 60% of them seen only once. Specimen: PBMCs, collected from a glioma patient whose treatment included an IDH1 peptide vaccine. Every receptor here comes from a man aged 40-55 years with glioma.

The V call is TRBV19, the J call TRBJ2-2; no firm D call. The germline V and J ends were trimmed by 9 bases and 6 bases, with 14 bases remaining between them. CDR3 length: 13 residues. The germline V gene has CDR1 LNHDA and CDR2 SQIVND (reference sequence). As DNA, the CDR3 is TGTGCCAGCTCTTTCGCGGCCCCCGGGGAGCTGTTTTTT. It specifies CASSFAAPGELFF.

The chain uses TRBV5-1 and TRBJ2-6; 13 bases match TRBD2. The V and J ends lost 1 base and 2 bases, in that order; junction bases with no gene match: 0. CDR1 SGHRS and CDR2 YFSETQ come from the germline V gene. The CDR3 covers 17 residues. The CDR3 region is CASSLTSGGAGANVLTF. The DNA of the CDR3 is TGCGCCAGCAGCTTGACTAGCGGGGGGGCTGGGGCCAACGTCCTGACTTTC.

In its sample, this clone was seen once. V is TRBV6-6 and J is TRBJ2-7; 10 bases match TRBD2. The J segment lost 0 bases and the V segment lost 6 bases, leaving 5 bases of the junction unmatched. The germline gives CDR1 MNHNY, CDR2 SVGAGI (reference sequence). The CDR3 extends over 15 amino acids. CDR3 residues: CASSLVAGGSYEQYF. Here the CDR3 DNA reads TGTGCCAGCAGCCTTGTAGCGGGGGGCTCCTACGAGCAGTACTTC.

The chain recombines TRBV10-3 with TRBJ1-4; no clear D gene. CDR1 ENHRY and CDR2 SYGVKD come from the germline V gene. This CDR3 has 13 residues. V was clipped by 2 bases and J by 5 bases, with 6 bases between them. This chain's CDR3 is CAISERGNEKLFF. The CDR3 nucleotides are TGTGCCATCAGTGAGCGGGGAAATGAAAAACTGTTTTTT.

V is TRBV6-5 and J is TRBJ2-2; 7 positions agree with TRBD1. The V and J ends lost 6 bases and 1 base, in that order; junction bases with no gene match: 2. This CDR3 comprises 14 residues. Germline values: CDR1 MNHEY, CDR2 SVGAGI. The CDR3 is CASSGQVNTGELFF. Here the CDR3 DNA reads TGTGCCAGCAGCGGACAGGTGAACACCGGGGAGCTGTTTTTT.

The rearrangement uses TRBV30 and TRBJ2-3; TRBD2 is a possible D gene (5 bases). Germline CDR1 GTSNPN, CDR2 SVGIG (reference sequence). This CDR3 is built from 14 residues. The V end lost 2 bases, the J end lost 0 bases, and 9 bases lay between the germline ends. Here the CDR3 reads CAWSSSGSTDTQYF. The CDR3 DNA sequence: TGTGCCTGGAGTTCCAGCGGAAGCACAGATACGCAGTATTTT.

Only a few counts were recorded for this clone. V and J are TRBV2 and TRBJ1-2; no clear D gene. In germline, CDR1 is SNHLY, CDR2 FYNNEI. The CDR3 extends over 11 amino acids. The ends were cut back, 10 bases at V and 8 bases at J, with 14 bases in the middle. CDR3 protein: CANQAGAGYTF. The DNA of the CDR3 is TGTGCCAACCAGGCCGGTGCCGGCTACACCTTC.

The chain couples TRBV6-4 to TRBJ1-6; a weak D match, TRBD1 (5 bases). The CDR3 runs to 15 residues. V gave up 0 bases and J gave up 9 bases, with 12 bases separating them. Germline loops: CDR1 MRHNA, CDR2 SNTAGT. CDR3 residues: CASSDSFRAGSPLHF. In DNA form, the CDR3 reads TGTGCCAGCAGTGACTCGTTCAGGGCAGGTTCACCCCTCCACTTT.